This T cell receptor beta chain was sequenced for a study of blood T cell repertoires in COVID-19. Turning to the study itself: Acute and convalescent COVID-19 specimens originated in the United States, Italy and Spain.

This CDR3 has 15 residues. CDR1 and CDR2 from the germline V gene are SEHNR and FQNEAQ (reference sequence). V lost 4 bases and J lost 0, with 10 bases in between. Produced via immunoSEQ multiplex PCR; TCRdb's table is partial and in-frame only. The table has about 110,000 clones, 87% seen once; the top ten hold around 4.8%. The clonotype comes from a human donor in a cohort sampled during active COVID-19. Sequences were obtained from peripheral blood. The chain joins TRBV7-9 to TRBJ2-1, with a tentative D call TRBD1 (6 bases). CDR3 DNA sequence: TGTGCCAGCAGCTCGCAGGGGAACTCCTACAATGAGCAGTTCTTC. Translated: CASSSQGNSYNEQFF.